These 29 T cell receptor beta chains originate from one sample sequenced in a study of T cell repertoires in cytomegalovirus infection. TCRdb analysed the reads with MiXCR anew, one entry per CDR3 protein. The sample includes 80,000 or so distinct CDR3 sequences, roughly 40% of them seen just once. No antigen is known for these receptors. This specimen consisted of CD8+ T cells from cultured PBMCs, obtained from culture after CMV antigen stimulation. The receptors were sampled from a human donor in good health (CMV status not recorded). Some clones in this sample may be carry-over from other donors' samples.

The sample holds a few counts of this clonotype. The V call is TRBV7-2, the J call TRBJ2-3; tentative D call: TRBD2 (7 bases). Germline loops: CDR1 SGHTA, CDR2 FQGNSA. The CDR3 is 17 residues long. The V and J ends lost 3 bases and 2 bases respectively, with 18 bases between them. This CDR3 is CASSFPGGPGNTDTQYF. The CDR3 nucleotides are TGTGCCAGCAGCTTCCCCGGGGGGCCCGGGAACACAGATACGCAGTATTTT.

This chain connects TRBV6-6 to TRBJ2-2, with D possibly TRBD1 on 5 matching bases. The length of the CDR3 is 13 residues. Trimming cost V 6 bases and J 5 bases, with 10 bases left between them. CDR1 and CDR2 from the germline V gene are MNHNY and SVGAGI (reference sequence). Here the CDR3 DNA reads TGTGCCAGCAGGACGACAGTAACCGGGGAGCTGTTTTTT. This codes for CASRTTVTGELFF.

CDR3: CSVEDGQSDGYTF. The CDR3 DNA sequence: TGCAGCGTGGAGGACGGACAGAGTGATGGCTACACCTTC. The chain uses TRBV29-1 and TRBJ1-2, with D possibly matching TRBD1 (6 bases). The germline gives CDR1 SQVTM, CDR2 ANQGSEA. V dropped 6 bases and J dropped 6 bases, with 17 bases sitting between them. The CDR3 length is 13 residues.

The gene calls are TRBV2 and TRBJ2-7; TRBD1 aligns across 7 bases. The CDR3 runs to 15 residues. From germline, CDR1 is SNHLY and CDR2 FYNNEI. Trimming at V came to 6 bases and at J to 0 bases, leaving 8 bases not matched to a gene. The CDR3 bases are TGTGCCAGCAGCGGAACGGGACAGACCTCCTACGAGCAGTACTTC. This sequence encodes CASSGTGQTSYEQYF.

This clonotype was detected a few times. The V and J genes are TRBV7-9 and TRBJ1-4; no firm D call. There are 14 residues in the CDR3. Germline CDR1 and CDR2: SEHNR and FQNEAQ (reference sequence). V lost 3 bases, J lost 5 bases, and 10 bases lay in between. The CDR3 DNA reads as TGTGCCAGCAGCTTTAGGACGGAAAATGAAAAACTGTTTTTT. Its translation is CASSFRTENEKLFF.

CDR3 DNA sequence: TGTGCCAGCAGCTTAGAGGGCGCGGACACTGAAGCTTTCTTT. Protein product: CASSLEGADTEAFF. The chain combines TRBV7-2 with TRBJ1-1, with D unclear. The germline V gene encodes CDR1 SGHTA and CDR2 FQGNSA. The CDR3 covers 14 residues. Trimming left V 1 base short and J 3 bases short, with 9 bases between.

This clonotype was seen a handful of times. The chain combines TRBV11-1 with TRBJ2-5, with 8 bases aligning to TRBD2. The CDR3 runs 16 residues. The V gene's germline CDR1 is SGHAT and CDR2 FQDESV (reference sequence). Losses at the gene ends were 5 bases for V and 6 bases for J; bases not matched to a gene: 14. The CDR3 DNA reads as TGTGCCAGCAGCCAGCAGGTAGCGGGGAGGATAAAGACCCAGTACTTC. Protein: CASSQQVAGRIKTQYF.

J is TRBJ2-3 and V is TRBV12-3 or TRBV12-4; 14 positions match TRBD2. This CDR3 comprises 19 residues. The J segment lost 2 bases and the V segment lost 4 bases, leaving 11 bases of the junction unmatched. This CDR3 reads CASSSLSWTSGGLTDTQYF. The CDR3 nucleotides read TGTGCCAGCAGTTCGCTCTCATGGACTAGCGGGGGGCTCACAGATACGCAGTATTTT.

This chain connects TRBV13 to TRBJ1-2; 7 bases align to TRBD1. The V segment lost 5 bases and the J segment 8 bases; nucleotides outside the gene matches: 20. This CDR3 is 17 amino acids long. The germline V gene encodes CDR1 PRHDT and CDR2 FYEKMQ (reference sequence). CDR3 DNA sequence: TGTGCCAGCAGCCACCTAGGGCAGGGGGGTGCTATCGAGGGCTACACCTTC. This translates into CASSHLGQGGAIEGYTF.

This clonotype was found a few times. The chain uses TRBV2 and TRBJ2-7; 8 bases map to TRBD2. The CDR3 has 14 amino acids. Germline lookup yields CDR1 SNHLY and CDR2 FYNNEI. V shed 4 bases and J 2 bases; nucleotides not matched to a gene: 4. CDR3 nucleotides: TGTGCCAGCAGTGTGGCGGGGGGCACCTACGAGCAGTACTTC. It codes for CASSVAGGTYEQYF.

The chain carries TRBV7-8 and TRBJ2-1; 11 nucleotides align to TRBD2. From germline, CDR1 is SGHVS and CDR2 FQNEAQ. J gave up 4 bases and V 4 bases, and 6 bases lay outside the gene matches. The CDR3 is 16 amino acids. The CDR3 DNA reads TGTGCCAGCAGCTCCTTAGCGGGGGGGCGATACAATGAGCAGTTCTTC. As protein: CASSSLAGGRYNEQFF.

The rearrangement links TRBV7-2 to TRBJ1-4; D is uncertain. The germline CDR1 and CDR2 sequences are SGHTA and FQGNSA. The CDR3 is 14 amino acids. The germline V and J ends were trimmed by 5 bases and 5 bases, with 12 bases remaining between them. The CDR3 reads CASSLTPKNEKLFF. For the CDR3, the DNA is TGTGCCAGCAGCCTAACACCGAAAAATGAAAAACTGTTTTTT.

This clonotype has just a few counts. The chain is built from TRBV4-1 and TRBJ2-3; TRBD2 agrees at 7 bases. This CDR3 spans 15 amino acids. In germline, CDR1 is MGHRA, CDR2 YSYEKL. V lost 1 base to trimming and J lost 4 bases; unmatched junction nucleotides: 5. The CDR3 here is CASSQVGTSADTQYF. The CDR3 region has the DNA TGCGCCAGCAGCCAAGTCGGAACTAGCGCAGATACGCAGTATTTT.

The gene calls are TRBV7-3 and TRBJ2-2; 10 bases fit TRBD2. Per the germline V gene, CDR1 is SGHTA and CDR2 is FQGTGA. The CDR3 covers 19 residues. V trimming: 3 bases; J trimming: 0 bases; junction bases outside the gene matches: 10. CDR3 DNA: TGTGCCAGCAGCTTCCGTGGACTAGCGGCGGCCGCGAACACCGGGGAGCTGTTTTTT. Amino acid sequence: CASSFRGLAAAANTGELFF.

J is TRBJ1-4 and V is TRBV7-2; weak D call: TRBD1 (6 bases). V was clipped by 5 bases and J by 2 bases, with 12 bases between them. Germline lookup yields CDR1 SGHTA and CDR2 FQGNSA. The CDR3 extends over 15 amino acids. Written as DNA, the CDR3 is TGTGCCAGCAGCCCAGGGCAGGGGACTAATGAAAAACTGTTTTTT. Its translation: CASSPGQGTNEKLFF.

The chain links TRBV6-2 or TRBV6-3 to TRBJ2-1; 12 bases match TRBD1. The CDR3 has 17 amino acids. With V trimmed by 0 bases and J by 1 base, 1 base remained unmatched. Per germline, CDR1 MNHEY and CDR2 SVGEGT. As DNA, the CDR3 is TGTGCCAGCAGTTACTCGGGACAGGGGGCTTCCTACAATGAGCAGTTCTTC. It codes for CASSYSGQGASYNEQFF.

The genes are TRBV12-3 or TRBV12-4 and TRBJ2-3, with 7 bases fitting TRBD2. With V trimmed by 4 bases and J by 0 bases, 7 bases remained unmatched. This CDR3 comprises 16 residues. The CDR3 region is CASSSRLASSTDTQYF. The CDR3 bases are TGTGCCAGCAGTTCCAGACTAGCATCTAGCACAGATACGCAGTATTTT.

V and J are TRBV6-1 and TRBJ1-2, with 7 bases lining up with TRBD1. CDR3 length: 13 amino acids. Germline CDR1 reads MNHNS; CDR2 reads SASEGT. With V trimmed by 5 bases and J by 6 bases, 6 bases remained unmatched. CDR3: CASSYGTADGYTF. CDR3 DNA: TGTGCCAGCAGTTACGGGACAGCTGATGGCTACACCTTC.

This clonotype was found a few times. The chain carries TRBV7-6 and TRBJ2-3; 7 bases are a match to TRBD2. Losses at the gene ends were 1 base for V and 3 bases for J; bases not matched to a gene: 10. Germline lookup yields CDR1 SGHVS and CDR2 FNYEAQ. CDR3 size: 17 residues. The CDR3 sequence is CASSLGMGLTRTDTQYF. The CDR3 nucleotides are TGTGCCAGCAGCTTAGGGATGGGACTAACCAGAACAGATACGCAGTATTTT.

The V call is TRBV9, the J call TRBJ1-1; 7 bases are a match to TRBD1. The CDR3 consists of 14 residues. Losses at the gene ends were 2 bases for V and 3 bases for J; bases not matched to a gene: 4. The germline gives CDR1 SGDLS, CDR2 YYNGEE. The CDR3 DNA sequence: TGTGCCAGCAGCGTGACAGGGTCGGACACTGAAGCTTTCTTT. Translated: CASSVTGSDTEAFF.

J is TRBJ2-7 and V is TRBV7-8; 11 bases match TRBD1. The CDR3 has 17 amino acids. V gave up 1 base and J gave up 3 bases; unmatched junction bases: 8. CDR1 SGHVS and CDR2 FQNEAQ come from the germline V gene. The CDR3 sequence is CASSLVVGTGGIYEQYF. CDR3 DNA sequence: TGTGCCAGCAGCTTAGTCGTCGGGACAGGGGGTATCTACGAGCAGTACTTC.

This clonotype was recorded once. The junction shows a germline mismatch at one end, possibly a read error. CDR3 sequence (DNA): TGTGCCGGCAGTGAAGGGACGTTCTACACAGATACGCAGTATTTT. Its protein is CAGSEGTFYTDTQYF. The gene calls are TRBV2 and TRBJ2-3; D is tentatively TRBD1 or TRBD2 (5 bases each). The length of the CDR3 is 15 residues. The germline CDR1 and CDR2 sequences are SNHLY and FYNNEI.

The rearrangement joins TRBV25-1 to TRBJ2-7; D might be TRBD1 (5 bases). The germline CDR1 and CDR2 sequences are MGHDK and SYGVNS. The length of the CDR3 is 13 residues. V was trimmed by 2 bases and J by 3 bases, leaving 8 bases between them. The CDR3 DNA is TGTGCCAGCAGTGAAAGCGACAGCTACGAGCAGTACTTC. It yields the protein CASSESDSYEQYF.

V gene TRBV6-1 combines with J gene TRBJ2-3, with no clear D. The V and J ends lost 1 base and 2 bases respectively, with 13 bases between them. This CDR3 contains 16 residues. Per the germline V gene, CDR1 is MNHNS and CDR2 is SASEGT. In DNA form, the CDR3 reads TGTGCCAGCAGTGAAGTCTTGGGTACCTACACAGATACGCAGTATTTT. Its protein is CASSEVLGTYTDTQYF.

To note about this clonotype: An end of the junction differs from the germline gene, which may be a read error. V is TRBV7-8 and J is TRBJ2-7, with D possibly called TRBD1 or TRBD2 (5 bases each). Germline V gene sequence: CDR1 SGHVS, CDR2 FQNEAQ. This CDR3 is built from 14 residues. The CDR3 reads CASSGDGRGYGQYF. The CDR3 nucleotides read TGTGCCAGCAGCGGAGACGGACGGGGCTACGGGCAGTACTTC.

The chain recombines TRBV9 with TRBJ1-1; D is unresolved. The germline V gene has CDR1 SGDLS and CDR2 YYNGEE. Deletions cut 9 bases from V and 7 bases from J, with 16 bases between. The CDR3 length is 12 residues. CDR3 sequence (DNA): TGTGCCAACACTGGGATTCGGGGTGAAGCTTTCTTT. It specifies CANTGIRGEAFF.

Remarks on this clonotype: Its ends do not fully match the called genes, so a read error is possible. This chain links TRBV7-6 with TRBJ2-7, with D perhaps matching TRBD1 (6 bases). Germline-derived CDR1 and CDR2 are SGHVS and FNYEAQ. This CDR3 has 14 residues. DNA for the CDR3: TGTGCCAGCACCTTAGCGCAGGGGTTCCGCGAGCAGTACTTC. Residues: CASTLAQGFREQYF.

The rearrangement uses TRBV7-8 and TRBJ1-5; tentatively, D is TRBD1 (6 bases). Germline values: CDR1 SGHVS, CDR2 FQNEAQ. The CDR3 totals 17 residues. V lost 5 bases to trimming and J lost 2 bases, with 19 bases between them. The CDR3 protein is CASSPHRVGVGNQPQHF. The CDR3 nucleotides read TGTGCCAGCAGCCCTCACAGGGTGGGTGTGGGCAATCAGCCCCAGCATTTT.

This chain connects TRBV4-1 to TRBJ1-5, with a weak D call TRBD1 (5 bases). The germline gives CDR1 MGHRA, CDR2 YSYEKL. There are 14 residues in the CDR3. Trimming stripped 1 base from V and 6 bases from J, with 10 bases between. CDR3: CASSQGGGFQPQHF. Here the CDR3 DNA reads TGCGCCAGCAGCCAAGGTGGGGGGTTTCAGCCCCAGCATTTT.